A selection of T cell receptor beta chains follows, all from one sample in a study of blood T cell repertoires in COVID-19. The method was immunoSEQ multiplex PCR; TCRdb's version includes in-frame clones alone and lacks a portion of them. The table has over 100,000 clones, approximately 85% seen once. Input material: peripheral blood. Every receptor here comes from a man between 65 and 85 years old with acute or convalescent COVID-19. The CDR3 runs from the conserved cysteine through the conserved F or W. D genes are given only for firm matches. Expanded clones are given a class, and other clones once, few, many or no size at all.

TRBJ1-1	TRBV28	once	TRBD1	CASSASRGRFTEAFF	TGTGCCAGCAGTGCGTCCAGGGGGCGTTTCACTGAAGCTTTCTTT
TRBJ2-1	TRBV24-1	.	.	CATSEDELVHNEQFF	TGTGCCACCAGTGAAGACGAACTAGTACATAATGAGCAGTTCTTC
TRBJ1-1	TRBV5-1	.	TRBD1	CASMGQGLGRTEAFF	TGCGCCAGCATGGGACAGGGTTTGGGGCGTACTGAAGCTTTCTTT
TRBJ1-1	TRBV29-1	.	TRBD1	CSVEDGAGTGTEAFF	TGCAGCGTTGAAGACGGCGCCGGGACAGGAACTGAAGCTTTCTTT
TRBJ1-6	TRBV3-1/TRBV3-2	.	.	CASSQAGRSPLHF	TGTGCCAGCAGCCAAGCAGGTCGGTCACCCCTCCACTTT
TRBJ1-1	TRBV6-5	.	.	CASSPQGRAFF	TGTGCCAGCAGTCCACAGGGTAGGGCTTTCTTT
TRBJ1-2	TRBV28	.	TRBD1	CASRLGTAANYGYTF	TGTGCCAGCAGGCTGGGGACAGCTGCTAACTATGGCTACACCTTC
TRBJ1-2	TRBV7-9	.	TRBD1	CASSSPRQGENTYTF	TGTGCCAGCAGCTCGCCCCGACAGGGGGAGAATACCTACACCTTC
TRBJ1-6	TRBV10-3	few	TRBD1	CAISLDRGNSPLHF	TGTGCCATCAGTTTAGACAGGGGGAATTCACCCCTCCACTTT
TRBJ2-3	TRBV7-2	.	.	CASSPQSLASVTDTQYF	TGTGCCAGCAGCCCGCAGAGTCTAGCGTCGGTCACAGATACGCAGTATTTT
TRBJ1-2	TRBV19	.	TRBD1	CASSIPYRGGNYGYTF	TGTGCCAGTAGTATCCCCTACAGGGGGGGAAACTATGGCTACACCTTC
TRBJ2-3	TRBV7-7	.	.	CASSLQGLLTDTQYF	TGTGCCAGCAGCTTACAGGGTCTTCTCACAGATACGCAGTATTTT
TRBJ1-2	TRBV28	.	TRBD1	CASSPRRTGEGYTF	TGTGCCAGCAGTCCTCGTCGGACAGGGGAAGGCTACACCTTC
TRBJ2-7	TRBV28	many	TRBD1	CASSFGTELYEQYF	TGTGCCAGCAGTTTCGGGACAGAACTCTACGAGCAGTACTTC
TRBJ1-5	TRBV7-8	once	.	CASSLGALEPQHF	TGTGCCAGCAGCTTAGGGGCGTTGGAGCCCCAGCATTTT
TRBJ2-7	TRBV18	once	TRBD1	CASSRTGGLTFEQYF	TGTGCCAGCTCACGGACAGGGGGCCTAACTTTCGAGCAGTACTTC
TRBJ2-1	TRBV19	.	TRBD2	CASSMGLAGGWLNEQFF	TGTGCCAGTAGTATGGGACTAGCGGGAGGGTGGCTCAATGAGCAGTTCTTC
TRBJ2-2	TRBV10-1	few	.	CASSRGSREGAGELFF	TGCGCCAGCAGTAGAGGGTCCAGGGAGGGGGCCGGGGAGCTGTTTTTT
TRBJ1-2	TRBV6-5	once	.	CASSPRSDYGYTF	TGTGCCAGCAGTCCACGGAGTGACTATGGCTACACCTTC
TRBJ2-3	TRBV2	once	TRBD2	CASSGTSTPTDF	TGTGCCAGCAGTGGGACTAGCACCCCTACGGATTTT
TRBJ1-6	TRBV19	few	TRBD1	CASSTDRGTSYNSPLHF	TGTGCCAGTAGTACGGACAGGGGAACCTCCTATAATTCACCCCTCCACTTT
TRBJ1-1	TRBV12-3/TRBV12-4	.	.	CASSFEKGKAFF	TGTGCCAGCAGTTTCGAGAAGGGGAAAGCTTTCTTT
TRBJ1-1	TRBV9	.	.	CASSSLPGFEAFF	TGTGCCAGCAGCTCCCTCCCAGGGTTCGAAGCTTTCTTT
TRBJ1-3	TRBV29-1	.	.	CSAATGVGNTIYF	TGCAGCGCAGCGACAGGAGTTGGAAACACCATATATTTT
TRBJ1-1	TRBV6-5	.	.	CASSYSINTNTEAFF	TGTGCCAGCAGTTACTCCATAAACACGAACACTGAAGCTTTCTTT
TRBJ1-6	TRBV7-3	.	.	CASSLTEGSPLHF	TGTGCCAGCAGCTTAACGGAGGGATCACCCCTCCACTTT
TRBJ2-2	TRBV12-3/TRBV12-4	.	.	CASSWNRNGELFF	TGTGCCAGCAGTTGGAACAGGAACGGTGAGCTGTTTTTT
TRBJ2-1	TRBV5-4	.	TRBD1	CASSGQGGDEQFF	TGTGCCAGCAGCGGACAGGGAGGCGATGAGCAGTTCTTC
TRBJ2-1	TRBV15	.	TRBD1	CATRAFTGTGGYNEQFF	TGTGCCACCCGAGCCTTCACCGGGACAGGGGGCTACAATGAGCAGTTCTTC
TRBJ1-6	TRBV7-9	.	.	CGTGGDNSPLHF	TGTGGGACGGGGGGCGATAATTCACCCCTCCACTTT
TRBJ2-7	TRBV29-1	once	TRBD2	CSVVAGAYEQYF	TGCAGCGTTGTAGCGGGAGCATACGAGCAGTACTTC
TRBJ1-5	TRBV18	.	.	CASSQGAQVSNQPQHF	TGTGCCAGCTCACAGGGCGCACAGGTTAGCAATCAGCCCCAGCATTTT
TRBJ2-7	TRBV24-1	once	.	CATSDPREKQYF	TGTGCCACCAGTGATCCCCGGGAAAAGCAGTACTTC
TRBJ2-1	TRBV7-2	.	.	CAIRREPNEQFF	TGTGCCATAAGGCGGGAACCCAATGAGCAGTTCTTC
TRBJ1-5	TRBV28	.	TRBD1	CASSGGGSFSNQPQHF	TGTGCCAGCAGTGGAGGGGGCAGTTTTAGCAATCAGCCCCAGCATTTT
TRBJ1-1	TRBV7-3	.	TRBD1	CASSLTDRMEAFF	TGTGCCAGCAGCTTAACGGACAGGATGGAAGCTTTCTTT
TRBJ1-2	TRBV7-9	.	TRBD1	CASSSWDRVGYTF	TGTGCCAGCAGCTCATGGGACAGGGTTGGCTACACCTTC
TRBJ2-7	TRBV4-1	.	TRBD2	CASSQDRIAGGPYEQYF	TGCGCCAGCAGCCAAGATCGAATAGCGGGGGGGCCCTACGAGCAGTACTTC
TRBJ1-2	TRBV6-1	.	.	CASSEGTGTAYGYTF	TGTGCCAGCAGTGAAGGAACGGGGACTGCATATGGCTACACCTTC
TRBJ2-7	TRBV10-2	.	.	CASSEPGFSYEQYF	TGCGCCAGCAGTGAACCGGGGTTTTCCTACGAGCAGTACTTC
TRBJ2-7	TRBV7-8	once	.	CASSLVGQGTEQYF	TGTGCCAGCAGCTTAGTCGGTCAGGGTACGGAGCAGTACTTC
TRBJ2-6	TRBV28	.	TRBD1	CASSHRPGTAAGANVLTF	TGTGCCAGCAGTCATCGCCCTGGGACAGCGGCCGGGGCCAACGTCCTGACTTTC
TRBJ2-1	TRBV11-2	.	TRBD1	CASSLGQPNEQFF	TGTGCCAGCAGCCTGGGACAGCCCAATGAGCAGTTCTTC
TRBJ2-5	TRBV5-8	.	TRBD1	CASSLAGQGRTETQYF	TGTGCCAGCAGCTTGGCGGGACAGGGGAGAACAGAGACCCAGTACTTC
TRBJ2-5	TRBV11-2	.	TRBD2	CASSSGRGQETQYF	TGTGCCAGCAGCTCCGGGAGGGGCCAAGAGACCCAGTACTTC
TRBJ1-2	TRBV18	once	TRBD1	CASSPYGTENGYTF	TGTGCCAGCTCACCGTACGGGACAGAAAATGGCTACACCTTC
TRBJ1-6	TRBV10-3	.	.	CAIRLTENSPLHF	TGTGCCATCAGATTGACAGAAAATTCACCCCTCCACTTT
TRBJ2-7	TRBV5-1	.	TRBD1	CASSLETGYEQYF	TGCGCCAGCAGCTTGGAGACAGGGTACGAGCAGTACTTC
TRBJ1-5	TRBV18	once	TRBD1	CASSPQRLQGADQPQHF	TGTGCCAGCTCACCACAGAGGTTACAGGGGGCGGATCAGCCCCAGCATTTT
TRBJ1-3	TRBV5-4	.	.	CASSLSVGAASGNTIYF	TGTGCCAGCAGCTTGTCTGTAGGGGCGGCCTCTGGAAACACCATATATTTT
TRBJ2-7	TRBV18	.	TRBD1	CASSPGTGEREQYF	TGTGCCAGCTCACCAGGGACAGGGGAAAGGGAGCAGTACTTC
TRBJ2-1	TRBV18	.	.	CASSPSLGPLEQFF	TGTGCCAGCTCACCGTCGCTAGGCCCCCTTGAGCAGTTCTTC
TRBJ2-7	TRBV27	.	.	CASSLEEGPRAYEQYF	TGTGCCAGCAGTTTAGAGGAGGGGCCCCGGGCCTACGAGCAGTACTTC
TRBJ2-7	TRBV6-5	.	TRBD1	CASMSGQGFDDEQYF	TGTGCCAGCATGTCGGGACAGGGGTTCGACGACGAGCAGTACTTC